The T cell receptor beta chain under discussion was sequenced for a study of T-cell memory formation after mild COVID-19. TCRdb fed the 5' RACE reads into MiXCR, producing one record per CDR3 protein. The sample comprises about 560,000 distinct CDR3 sequences, 15% to 20% of which are singletons, and roughly 8.2% rests with the top ten. A few counts support this clonotype. Its antigen is still unknown. Regarding the study as a whole: Pre-infection memory held some responding clones, suggesting pre-existing cross-reactive T cells responded.

V gave up 7 bases and J gave up 6 bases, with 17 bases separating them. CDR1 and CDR2 from the germline V gene are KGHDR and SFDVKD. This CDR3 has 15 residues. This receptor was taken from an adult woman who had mild COVID-19 (a few samples of this study predate the infection). Cell type and time point are not known. The chain has TRBV24-1 and TRBJ2-2; no reliable D call. Source material: PBMCs or a T cell subset sorted from them (not recorded which). Here the CDR3 DNA reads TGTGCCACCAGCGATGGGCGCTCATTTCCCGGGGAGCTGTTTTTT. This gives the protein CATSDGRSFPGELFF.